The rows below give T cell receptor beta chains drawn from one sample of a study of PD-1 blockade in classical Hodgkin lymphoma. Data came from immunoSEQ multiplex PCR; TCRdb stores just in-frame clones and leaves some out. Among about 40,000 clones, roughly three quarters were seen once, and the ten largest hold around an eighth. Sample: peripheral blood mononuclear cells (PBMCs), taken before the second cycle of nivolumab. The receptors originated from a human donor with classical Hodgkin lymphoma. CDR3s include the opening cysteine and the closing phenylalanine or tryptophan. The order of the fields is CDR3 length, V gene, clone size, J gene, D gene, CDR3 protein, CDR3 DNA. The D gene is left open where the match is weak. Rows give clone size only sometimes, using once, few, many, or a class for an expanded clone.

CDR3 length: 15
V gene: TRBV7-2
clone size: .
J gene: TRBJ2-7
D gene: TRBD1
CDR3 protein: CASSLLGQGIYEQYF
CDR3 DNA: TGTGCCAGCAGCTTATTAGGACAGGGGATCTACGAGCAGTACTTC

CDR3 length: 13
V gene: TRBV7-8
clone size: .
J gene: TRBJ2-1
D gene: TRBD2
CDR3 protein: CASSSLAGVEQFF
CDR3 DNA: TGTGCCAGCAGCTCTCTAGCGGGGGTTGAGCAGTTCTTC

CDR3 length: 12
V gene: TRBV6-6
clone size: few
J gene: TRBJ2-7
D gene: .
CDR3 protein: CASSPTNNEQYF
CDR3 DNA: TGTGCCAGCAGCCCCACTAATAACGAGCAGTACTTC

CDR3 length: 14
V gene: TRBV2
clone size: .
J gene: TRBJ1-6
D gene: TRBD1
CDR3 protein: CASSVGQVNSPLHF
CDR3 DNA: TGTGCCAGCAGTGTGGGACAGGTTAATTCACCCCTCCACTTT

CDR3 length: 13
V gene: TRBV5-4
clone size: medium-sized
J gene: TRBJ1-4
D gene: .
CDR3 protein: CASSLAGEEKLFF
CDR3 DNA: TGTGCCAGCAGCTTGGCCGGGGAAGAAAAACTGTTTTTT

CDR3 length: 16
V gene: TRBV5-5
clone size: medium-sized
J gene: TRBJ2-7
D gene: TRBD1
CDR3 protein: CASSTDTGTALYEQYF
CDR3 DNA: TGTGCCAGCAGCACGGATACCGGGACAGCCCTCTACGAGCAGTACTTC

CDR3 length: 14
V gene: TRBV5-1
clone size: .
J gene: TRBJ2-5
D gene: .
CDR3 protein: CASSLSRVKETQYF
CDR3 DNA: TGCGCCAGCAGCTTAAGCAGGGTGAAAGAGACCCAGTACTTC

CDR3 length: 19
V gene: TRBV9
clone size: .
J gene: TRBJ1-4
D gene: .
CDR3 protein: CASSVGVGVVGATNEKLFF
CDR3 DNA: TGTGCCAGCAGCGTAGGGGTCGGAGTCGTCGGGGCAACTAATGAAAAACTGTTTTTT

CDR3 length: 13
V gene: TRBV7-3
clone size: .
J gene: TRBJ1-2
D gene: .
CDR3 protein: CASSLGHNYGYTF
CDR3 DNA: TGTGCCAGCAGCTTGGGGCACAACTATGGCTACACCTTC

CDR3 length: 14
V gene: TRBV7-9
clone size: few
J gene: TRBJ2-2
D gene: TRBD2
CDR3 protein: CASSPLGRPGELFF
CDR3 DNA: TGTGCCAGCAGCCCGCTCGGGAGGCCCGGGGAGCTGTTTTTT

CDR3 length: 14
V gene: TRBV7-9
clone size: .
J gene: TRBJ1-1
D gene: TRBD1
CDR3 protein: CASRHFTGGTEAFF
CDR3 DNA: TGTGCCAGCAGACACTTTACAGGGGGCACTGAAGCTTTCTTT

CDR3 length: 13
V gene: TRBV11-3
clone size: .
J gene: TRBJ1-1
D gene: TRBD1
CDR3 protein: CASATGTNTEAFF
CDR3 DNA: TGTGCCAGCGCGACAGGGACGAACACTGAAGCTTTCTTT

CDR3 length: 14
V gene: TRBV7-2
clone size: .
J gene: TRBJ1-2
D gene: .
CDR3 protein: CASSLYAGAYGYTF
CDR3 DNA: TGTGCCAGCAGCTTATACGCGGGGGCCTATGGCTACACCTTC

CDR3 length: 15
V gene: TRBV5-1
clone size: few
J gene: TRBJ1-1
D gene: TRBD1
CDR3 protein: CASSLGQGAGTEAFF
CDR3 DNA: TGCGCCAGCAGCTTGGGACAGGGGGCAGGCACTGAAGCTTTCTTT

CDR3 length: 13
V gene: TRBV2
clone size: .
J gene: TRBJ1-6
D gene: TRBD1
CDR3 protein: CASIESQGSPLHF
CDR3 DNA: TGTGCCAGCATCGAATCACAGGGGTCACCCCTCCACTTT

CDR3 length: 13
V gene: TRBV19
clone size: .
J gene: TRBJ1-1
D gene: .
CDR3 protein: CASSPQGNTEAFF
CDR3 DNA: TGTGCCAGTAGCCCTCAGGGGAACACTGAAGCTTTCTTT

CDR3 length: 15
V gene: TRBV6-5
clone size: .
J gene: TRBJ1-4
D gene: .
CDR3 protein: CASSWGDTTNEKLFF
CDR3 DNA: TGTGCCAGCAGCTGGGGAGACACAACTAATGAAAAACTGTTTTTT

CDR3 length: 15
V gene: TRBV5-1
clone size: few
J gene: TRBJ1-1
D gene: .
CDR3 protein: CASSLLGQRNTEAFF
CDR3 DNA: TGCGCCAGCAGCTTGCTTGGACAGCGGAACACTGAAGCTTTCTTT

CDR3 length: 19
V gene: TRBV14
clone size: .
J gene: TRBJ1-5
D gene: .
CDR3 protein: CASSQVRVPTGYSNQPQHF
CDR3 DNA: TGTGCCAGCAGCCAAGTCCGAGTCCCGACGGGATATAGCAATCAGCCCCAGCATTTT

CDR3 length: 15
V gene: TRBV7-2
clone size: few
J gene: TRBJ2-1
D gene: .
CDR3 protein: CASSQGGAAYNEQFF
CDR3 DNA: TGTGCCAGCAGCCAAGGGGGAGCCGCTTACAATGAGCAGTTCTTC

CDR3 length: 12
V gene: TRBV18
clone size: .
J gene: TRBJ1-2
D gene: .
CDR3 protein: CASSGGRHGYTF
CDR3 DNA: TGTGCCAGCTCGGGGGGTCGGCATGGCTACACCTTC

CDR3 length: 15
V gene: TRBV6-1
clone size: .
J gene: TRBJ2-7
D gene: .
CDR3 protein: CASWRGTVASYEQYF
CDR3 DNA: TGTGCCAGTTGGAGGGGGACAGTCGCCTCCTACGAGCAGTACTTC

CDR3 length: 16
V gene: TRBV28
clone size: few
J gene: TRBJ1-2
D gene: .
CDR3 protein: CASQSPHGPTGYGYTF
CDR3 DNA: TGTGCCAGCCAAAGTCCCCACGGACCCACGGGCTATGGCTACACCTTC

CDR3 length: 12
V gene: TRBV5-6
clone size: medium-sized
J gene: TRBJ2-7
D gene: .
CDR3 protein: CASSLAEGQQYF
CDR3 DNA: TGTGCCAGCAGCTTGGCCGAAGGGCAACAGTACTTC

CDR3 length: 15
V gene: TRBV6-1
clone size: .
J gene: TRBJ1-6
D gene: .
CDR3 protein: CASSEAPGSGSPLHF
CDR3 DNA: TGTGCCAGCAGTGAAGCGCCCGGGTCGGGTTCACCCCTCCACTTT

CDR3 length: 13
V gene: TRBV10-3
clone size: .
J gene: TRBJ1-1
D gene: .
CDR3 protein: CAISDSMNTEAFF
CDR3 DNA: TGTGCCATCAGTGACTCAATGAACACTGAAGCTTTCTTT

CDR3 length: 15
V gene: TRBV27
clone size: few
J gene: TRBJ2-7
D gene: TRBD2
CDR3 protein: CASSPRPSGPYEQYF
CDR3 DNA: TGTGCCAGCAGTCCGCGGCCTAGCGGACCTTACGAGCAGTACTTC

CDR3 length: 15
V gene: TRBV7-2
clone size: few
J gene: TRBJ2-1
D gene: .
CDR3 protein: CASSSWGGSYNEQFF
CDR3 DNA: TGTGCCAGCAGCTCATGGGGGGGCAGTTACAATGAGCAGTTCTTC

CDR3 length: 13
V gene: TRBV7-9
clone size: .
J gene: TRBJ1-2
D gene: .
CDR3 protein: CASSPQSGNGYTF
CDR3 DNA: TGTGCCAGCAGCCCGCAATCTGGGAATGGCTACACCTTC